This T cell receptor (beta chain) stems from a study of response to subunit inactivated influenza vaccine. Each CDR3 protein gets one entry after TCRdb re-called the RT-PCR reads with MiXCR. The table shows about half a million distinct CDR3 sequences, with about 25% occurring only once. Germline-derived CDR1 and CDR2 are SGHTA and FQGNSA. The length of the CDR3 is 15 residues. Trimming cost V 1 base and J 3 bases, with 10 bases left between them. The genes are TRBV7-2 and TRBJ2-1; D call uncertain. The sequence was collected from a man aged 50 or older who received an inactivated influenza vaccine. The material was CD4+ T cells sorted from PBMCs, obtained more than 4 days after vaccination. The CDR3 DNA sequence: TGTGCCAGCAGCTTAGGCCGGCAGGACTACAATGAGCAGTTCTTC. Amino acid sequence: CASSLGRQDYNEQFF.